The sequence of this T cell receptor beta chain was determined in a study of shared clonotypes between healthy human individuals. Study details: Per-donor plates numbered three CD4 naive, three CD4 memory, two CD8 naive and one CD8 memory.

Points from the study as a whole: Non-shared clonotypes were found to have lower generation probabilities than the clonotypes that were shared by all four of the sorted-subset donors.

CDR3 size: 15 residues. V was pared by 6 bases and J by 11 bases, with 11 bases of the junction left unmatched. The germline gives CDR1 MDHEN, CDR2 SYDVKM. For every subset, genomic DNA was evenly distributed across several immunoSEQ plates. Clones were sequenced by immunoSEQ multiplex PCR, and TCRdb holds only the in-frame ones, with some missing. The data hold about 1.5 million clones, with 95% to 99% observed a single time. As concerns this clone: The antigen is unknown.

Every donor was a Caucasian adult from Nashville, Tennessee. The V call is TRBV28, the J call TRBJ2-2; 11 bases line up with TRBD1. The clonotype comes from a man younger than 45 in good health. Material for sequencing was naive CD4+ T cells sorted from blood. Subset indicated: CD45RA+ positively selected. The CDR3 protein is CASRFRDRGGLELFF. Written as DNA, the CDR3 is TGTGCCAGCAGATTCCGGGACAGGGGGGGTTTAGAGCTGTTTTTT.